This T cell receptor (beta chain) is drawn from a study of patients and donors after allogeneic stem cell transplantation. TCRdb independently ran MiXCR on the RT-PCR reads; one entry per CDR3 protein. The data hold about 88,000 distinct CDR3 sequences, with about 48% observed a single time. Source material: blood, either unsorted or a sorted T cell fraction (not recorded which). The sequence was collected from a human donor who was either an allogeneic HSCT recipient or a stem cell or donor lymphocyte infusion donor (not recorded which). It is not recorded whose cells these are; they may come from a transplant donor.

The DNA for the CDR3 is TGCAGCGTTGGCGGTACCGCTTGGAACACTGAAGCTTTCTTT. This translates into CSVGGTAWNTEAFF. The gene calls are TRBV29-1 and TRBJ1-1; D call uncertain. The CDR3 sequence is 14 residues long. V was pared by 4 bases and J by 1 base, with 13 bases between. Germline V gene data show CDR1 as SQVTM and CDR2 as ANQGSEA.